The rows below give T cell receptor beta chains drawn from one sample of a study of blood T cell repertoires in COVID-19. TCRdb's copy holds only in-frame clones and misses some; the assay was immunoSEQ multiplex PCR. This table holds 150,000 to 160,000 clones, roughly 84% found once. Material for sequencing was peripheral blood. Receptors originate from a woman between 50 and 59 years old with acute or convalescent COVID-19. Each CDR3 is given with its conserved first and last residue.

V gene: TRBV2; J gene: TRBJ1-1; CDR3 protein: CAIRYPAGTNTEAFF
V gene: TRBV5-1; J gene: TRBJ2-3; CDR3 protein: CASSLVDSAQYF
V gene: TRBV28; J gene: TRBJ2-1; CDR3 protein: CASSLAGGRDEQFF
V gene: TRBV6-4; J gene: TRBJ1-3; CDR3 protein: CASANPSSGNTIYF
V gene: TRBV9; J gene: TRBJ2-1; CDR3 protein: CASSWGTERYNEQFF
V gene: TRBV7-9; J gene: TRBJ2-7; CDR3 protein: CASRSTSGRLYEQYF
V gene: TRBV18; J gene: TRBJ1-2; CDR3 protein: CASSDSLSTNYGYTF
V gene: TRBV29-1; J gene: TRBJ2-3; CDR3 protein: CSVGWGDDTDTQYF
V gene: TRBV6-2/TRBV6-3; J gene: TRBJ2-1; CDR3 protein: CASSIAERAFF
V gene: TRBV2; J gene: TRBJ1-6; CDR3 protein: CASSEVGASPLHF
V gene: TRBV6-1; J gene: TRBJ1-1; CDR3 protein: CASSDGDRATEAFF
V gene: TRBV4-2; J gene: TRBJ2-3; CDR3 protein: CASSQDGVSTDTQYF
V gene: TRBV7-2; J gene: TRBJ2-5; CDR3 protein: CASSGGARETQYF
V gene: TRBV9; J gene: TRBJ2-3; CDR3 protein: CASSVGTYTDTQYF
V gene: TRBV7-3; J gene: TRBJ2-3; CDR3 protein: CASSPPGGSDTQYF
V gene: TRBV12-5; J gene: TRBJ1-2; CDR3 protein: CASGLVLYGYTF
V gene: TRBV6-1; J gene: TRBJ1-2; CDR3 protein: CASSEAGGMGYGYTF
V gene: TRBV9; J gene: TRBJ2-5; CDR3 protein: CASSERQGGGETQYF
V gene: TRBV2; J gene: TRBJ2-2; CDR3 protein: CASRAGGSTGELFF
V gene: TRBV24-1; J gene: TRBJ1-5; CDR3 protein: CATSGQQGNSNQPQHF
V gene: TRBV4-3; J gene: TRBJ1-3; CDR3 protein: CASSFRRSDTIYF
V gene: TRBV7-9; J gene: TRBJ1-3; CDR3 protein: CASSDRTRGYTIYF
V gene: TRBV7-6; J gene: TRBJ1-1; CDR3 protein: CASSAGGGGNTEAFF
V gene: TRBV7-2; J gene: TRBJ1-2; CDR3 protein: CASSLRQGDYGYTF
V gene: TRBV7-7; J gene: TRBJ2-7; CDR3 protein: CASSLVRSQGARSYEQYF
V gene: TRBV6-5; J gene: TRBJ1-2; CDR3 protein: CASRKDRANYGYTF
V gene: TRBV5-8; J gene: TRBJ2-4; CDR3 protein: CASRPGADRGQTQYF
V gene: TRBV6-5; J gene: TRBJ2-7; CDR3 protein: CASSYLTGTASYEQYF
V gene: TRBV9; J gene: TRBJ2-7; CDR3 protein: CASSLTSGDRPYEQYF
V gene: TRBV7-7; J gene: TRBJ2-1; CDR3 protein: CASSLGSAYNEQFF
V gene: TRBV28; J gene: TRBJ2-3; CDR3 protein: CASSFGAATDTQYF
V gene: TRBV7-6; J gene: TRBJ2-2; CDR3 protein: CASTGFGQRTGELFF
V gene: TRBV10-3; J gene: TRBJ1-2; CDR3 protein: CAISPDLATNYGYTF
V gene: TRBV2; J gene: TRBJ2-1; CDR3 protein: CASSTYNEQFF
V gene: TRBV2; J gene: TRBJ2-5; CDR3 protein: CASSATSGAIETQYF
V gene: TRBV9; J gene: TRBJ2-2; CDR3 protein: CASSVAMPSGTKLITGELFF
V gene: TRBV4-2; J gene: TRBJ2-2; CDR3 protein: CASSQEASGGNTGELFF
V gene: TRBV25-1; J gene: TRBJ2-7; CDR3 protein: CASSAATGARYEQYF
V gene: TRBV7-2; J gene: TRBJ2-1; CDR3 protein: CASNLGATHNYNEQFF
V gene: TRBV5-1; J gene: TRBJ2-3; CDR3 protein: CASSLEGADTQYF
V gene: TRBV12-3/TRBV12-4; J gene: TRBJ2-1; CDR3 protein: CASSLGVEQFF
V gene: TRBV7-3; J gene: TRBJ1-2; CDR3 protein: CASSNPGQYGYTF
V gene: TRBV6-4; J gene: TRBJ1-5; CDR3 protein: CASRGRTGTGGKGQPQHF
V gene: TRBV11-1; J gene: TRBJ2-7; CDR3 protein: CASSLTPGLGSYEQYF
V gene: TRBV9; J gene: TRBJ2-5; CDR3 protein: CASSGRGGETQYF
V gene: TRBV7-9; J gene: TRBJ1-2; CDR3 protein: CASSSGDRAIGYTF
V gene: TRBV13; J gene: TRBJ2-3; CDR3 protein: CASSLTSLADTQYF
V gene: TRBV5-1; J gene: TRBJ1-6; CDR3 protein: CASSLETGGSSPLHF
V gene: TRBV6-5; J gene: TRBJ1-2; CDR3 protein: CASSPGYGYTF
V gene: TRBV25-1; J gene: TRBJ1-2; CDR3 protein: CASSESPGQGDRNYGYTF
V gene: TRBV15; J gene: TRBJ1-2; CDR3 protein: CATSLDRASGYTF
V gene: TRBV27; J gene: TRBJ2-3; CDR3 protein: CASSVPGLAGGAQYF
V gene: TRBV18; J gene: TRBJ2-3; CDR3 protein: CASSRRQSGQVDTQYF
V gene: TRBV6-5; J gene: TRBJ2-3; CDR3 protein: CASRTQGTRSDTQYF
V gene: TRBV6-2/TRBV6-3; J gene: TRBJ2-1; CDR3 protein: CASSTGLAVNEQFF
V gene: TRBV6-5; J gene: TRBJ1-6; CDR3 protein: CASSLKRTPLHF
V gene: TRBV15; J gene: TRBJ1-6; CDR3 protein: CATGKEGSGNSPLHF
V gene: TRBV27; J gene: TRBJ1-2; CDR3 protein: CASRTTQGAAGGYTF
V gene: TRBV6-5; J gene: TRBJ1-5; CDR3 protein: CASSRNLQGLGPQHF